This passage covers 16 T cell receptor beta chains from one sample sequenced in a study of long-term antiretroviral therapy in people with HIV. Assay version v3.0 of immunoSEQ was used, and it was run at survey level. Profiled with immunoSEQ multiplex PCR; TCRdb holds only in-frame clones, not every one. The table records roughly 25,000 clones, about four fifths of them present only once. The sample in question was unsorted PBMCs, obtained 1.1 years before starting antiretroviral therapy. The source of these receptors is a woman aged 25-40 years with HIV.

The CDR3 reads CASSIDLRLGQGSYEQYF. CDR3 DNA: TGTGCCAGTAGTATAGATCTACGTCTGGGACAGGGATCCTACGAGCAGTACTTC. The chain is built from TRBV19 and TRBJ2-7, with TRBD1 matching over 9 bases. The CDR3 runs to 18 residues. Trimming removed 0 bases from V and 1 base from J; junction bases left unmatched: 10. Germline V gene data show CDR1 as LNHDA and CDR2 as SQIVND (reference sequence).

V gene TRBV4-1 combines with J gene TRBJ2-1; 11 positions agree with TRBD2. V trimming: 4 bases; J trimming: 4 bases; junction bases outside the gene matches: 21. The germline gives CDR1 MGHRA, CDR2 YSYEKL. The CDR3 is made up of 21 amino acids. The DNA for the CDR3 is TGCGCCAGCAGCCCGTCACAACCGACTAGCGGGACCCAGCGGGGATACAATGAGCAGTTCTTC. Its protein is CASSPSQPTSGTQRGYNEQFF.

This clone was seen a few times. This rearrangement joins TRBV19 to TRBJ2-2; no reliable D call. The CDR3 spans 12 residues. Trimming pared 10 bases from V and 5 bases from J, leaving 11 bases between. Germline CDR1 LNHDA, CDR2 SQIVND (reference sequence). CDR3 DNA: TGTGCCACCTACTGGCCTACCGGGGAGCTGTTTTTT. Residues: CATYWPTGELFF.

The rearrangement uses TRBV5-6 and TRBJ2-2; TRBD1 aligns across 8 bases. From germline, CDR1 is SGHDT and CDR2 YYEEEE. V lost 1 base and J lost 9; bases outside the gene matches: 17. The CDR3 runs 18 residues. Written as DNA, the CDR3 is TGTGCCAGCAGCTTGAGGCTCCTGGGCGGACAGGGAGGCCGGGAGCTGTTTTTT. As protein: CASSLRLLGGQGGRELFF.

The chain employs TRBV14 and TRBJ2-1; TRBD2 aligns across 11 bases. Germline V CDR1 and CDR2: SGHDN, FVKESK. The junction had 4 bases not matched to a gene; V was cut back by 2 bases and J by 4 bases. The CDR3 contains 16 residues. The DNA of the CDR3 is TGTGCCAGCAGCCAAAAGACTAGCGGGGTTTACAATGAGCAGTTCTTC. Its protein product is CASSQKTSGVYNEQFF.

V and J are TRBV4-1 and TRBJ1-2; 9 bases align to TRBD1. From germline, CDR1 is MGHRA and CDR2 YSYEKL. The CDR3 is made up of 18 amino acids. V gave up 0 bases and J gave up 8 bases; unmatched junction bases: 16. The CDR3 loop reads CASSQDGLFPDRGSGYTF. The CDR3 region has the DNA TGCGCCAGCAGCCAAGATGGTCTTTTTCCGGACAGGGGATCGGGCTACACCTTC.

The chain has TRBV7-8 and TRBJ1-2, with a possible D match to TRBD1 (6 bases). This CDR3 comprises 19 residues. The V end was cut by 1 base, the J end by 0 bases, with 21 bases between. Per germline, CDR1 SGHVS and CDR2 FQNEAQ. This CDR3 is CASSLDARGTFQANYGYTF. The DNA of the CDR3 is TGTGCCAGCAGCTTAGATGCGAGAGGGACATTTCAGGCTAACTATGGCTACACCTTC.

The V and J genes are TRBV6-1 and TRBJ1-6; 7 nucleotides line up with TRBD1. The V gene end was trimmed by 7 bases and the J gene end by 9 bases; junction bases not matched to a gene: 12. Germline V gene lookup returns CDR1 MNHNS and CDR2 SASEGT. The CDR3 covers 15 residues. CDR3 coding DNA: TGTGCCAGCAAGGGACAGATACTACCTACTTCACCCCTCCACTTT. This gives the protein CASKGQILPTSPLHF.

This sequence joins TRBV18 and TRBJ2-3, with D unresolved. V lost 8 bases and J lost 0, with 6 bases in between. CDR3 size: 12 residues. In germline, CDR1 is KGHSH, CDR2 LQKENI. The DNA of the CDR3 is TGTGCCAGCACCGCTAGCACAGATACGCAGTATTTT. It translates to CASTASTDTQYF.

This rearrangement joins TRBV4-2 to TRBJ1-4; D is ambiguous. The ends were cut back, 0 bases at V and 2 bases at J, with 7 bases in the middle. Germline V lookup: CDR1 LGHNA, CDR2 YNFKEQ. The CDR3 loop spans 15 amino acids. The CDR3 loop is CASSQDPWTNEKLFF. CDR3 DNA: TGTGCCAGCAGCCAAGATCCCTGGACTAATGAAAAACTGTTTTTT.

V and J are TRBV7-6 and TRBJ2-3; no definite D call. In germline, CDR1 is SGHVS, CDR2 FNYEAQ. The CDR3 length is 12 residues. Deletions cut 1 base from V and 3 bases from J, with 2 bases between. CDR3 region: CASSLGTDTQYF. DNA of the CDR3: TGTGCCAGCAGCTTAGGAACAGATACGCAGTATTTT. The whole variable domain, remainder taken from reference TRBV7-6 and TRBJ2-3, is GAGVSQSPRYKVTKRGQDVALRCDPISGHVSLYWYRQALGQGPEFLTYFNYEAQQDKSGLPNDRFSAERPEGSISTLTIQRTEQRDSAMYRCASSLGTDTQYFGPGTRLTVL.

For the CDR3, the DNA is TGCAGCGTTGGGGACAGCTCCTACGAGCAGTACTTC. Translation: CSVGDSSYEQYF. The chain recombines TRBV29-1 with TRBJ2-7; TRBD1 matches 7 bases. This CDR3 spans 12 amino acids. J gave up 0 bases and V 4 bases, and 0 bases lay outside the gene matches. The germline CDR1 and CDR2 sequences are SQVTM and ANQGSEA.

The gene calls are TRBV9 and TRBJ2-3, with D hard to call. CDR1 is SGDLS and CDR2 is YYNGEE in the germline V gene. The CDR3 totals 16 residues. V gave up 2 bases and J gave up 0 bases, with 13 bases separating them. In DNA, the CDR3 is TGTGCCAGCAGCGTCTCTCCCACGCCCAGCACAGATACGCAGTATTTT. It specifies CASSVSPTPSTDTQYF.

V gene TRBV4-1 combines with J gene TRBJ1-5, with 10 bases identical to TRBD1. Germline values: CDR1 MGHRA, CDR2 YSYEKL. The CDR3 loop spans 16 amino acids. With 1 base clipped from V and 6 bases from J, the junction kept 6 bases outside the gene matches. CDR3 sequence: CASSQGQGARGQPQHF. The CDR3 DNA follows: TGCGCCAGCAGCCAAGGACAGGGGGCGAGAGGTCAGCCCCAGCATTTT.

The V call is TRBV5-1, the J call TRBJ1-2, with 9 bases that match TRBD1. Germline V gives CDR1 SGHRS, CDR2 YFSETQ. The J segment lost 8 bases and the V segment lost 4 bases, leaving 9 bases of the junction unmatched. The CDR3 loop spans 14 amino acids. This CDR3 is CASSPTGGAPGYTF. The CDR3 nucleotides read TGCGCCAGCAGCCCAACAGGGGGCGCGCCCGGCTACACCTTC.

The chain uses TRBV11-2 and TRBJ2-3, with TRBD2 matching 11 bases. V lost 4 bases and J lost 6; bases outside the gene matches: 6. The length of the CDR3 is 15 residues. Germline CDR1 and CDR2: SGHAT and FQNNGV. As DNA, the CDR3 is TGTGCCAGCAGCTATTTAGCGGGGGGGTGGGATACGCAGTATTTT. This translates into CASSYLAGGWDTQYF.